A single sample gave rise to the 5 T cell receptor beta chains below, sequenced in a study of cytomegalovirus exposure and HLA in healthy donors. Researchers ran the PCR with 60 Vbeta and 13 Jbeta primers. Assay used: immunoSEQ multiplex PCR; TCRdb lists only in-frame clones, some missing. The sample has roughly 120,000 clones, roughly three quarters seen once. Sequencing input: PBMCs. These receptors were obtained from a woman aged 25 to 45 in good health and CMV-seronegative.

This chain joins TRBV7-6 and TRBJ2-5; D is perhaps TRBD2 (5 bases). The end of the DNA fits TRBJ2-7 better, so the J call may be wrong. From germline, CDR1 is SGHVS and CDR2 FNYEAQ. CDR3 length equals 15 residues. The CDR3 protein is CASSRQLGIGDEQYF. CDR3 in DNA: TGTGCCAGCAGCCGACAACTAGGAATAGGCGACGAGCAGTACTTC.

V gene TRBV7-9 combines with J gene TRBJ2-1; maybe TRBD2 (5 bases). CDR1 is SEHNR and CDR2 is FQNEAQ in the germline V gene (reference sequence). Trimming cost V 1 base and J 4 bases, with 14 bases left between them. The CDR3 is 16 amino acids. CDR3 sequence reads: CASSLGSSSPYNEQFF. The CDR3, as DNA: TGTGCCAGCAGCTTAGGTTCTAGCTCCCCTTACAATGAGCAGTTCTTC.

The chain is built from TRBV7-2 and TRBJ2-5; unclear D gene. The germline V gene has CDR1 SGHTA and CDR2 FQGNSA. Trimming shortened V by 1 base and J by 5 bases, and 14 bases separated the two germline ends. This CDR3 spans 15 amino acids. The CDR3 region has the DNA TGTGCCAGCAGCTTAGGAGGAACGGGTCGGGAGACCCAGTACTTC. It is translated as CASSLGGTGRETQYF.

Concerning this clone itself: Mismatch with germline at one junction end may stem from a read error. The chain is built from TRBV7-2 and TRBJ2-6; 8 bases match TRBD1. The CDR3 contains 19 residues. Germline CDR1 and CDR2: SGHTA and FQGNSA. The CDR3 loop reads CASSLVSGQGLSGANGLTF. The CDR3 DNA reads as TGTGCCAGCAGCTTAGTAAGTGGACAGGGACTCTCTGGGGCCAACGGCCTGACTTTC.

V usage is TRBV7-8 and J usage is TRBJ1-1, with D unresolved. The CDR3 is 11 amino acids. Germline V gives CDR1 SGHVS, CDR2 FQNEAQ. Deletions cut 1 base from V and 10 bases from J, with 7 bases between. As DNA, the CDR3 is TGTGCCAGCAGCTTAGGAGTGATAGCTTTCTTT. This encodes CASSLGVIAFF.